The rows below give T cell receptor beta chains drawn from one sample of a study of T cells in Graves' hyperthyroidism and ophthalmopathy. From the multiplex PCR reads, TCRdb called clonotypes with MiXCR, one entry per CDR3 protein. The data hold roughly 500,000 distinct CDR3 sequences, with roughly 13% observed a single time. Sequenced input: blood. Every receptor here comes from a woman younger than 45 with Graves' hyperthyroidism that later progressed to Graves' ophthalmopathy. Each CDR3 is given with its conserved first and last residue. A D gene is named only where the DNA matches it firmly. Clone size is stated in some rows and not others, as once, few, many or a class when expanded.

few	NA	TRBJ1-5	TRBV30	CAWRREIGQPQHF	TGTGCCTGGAGACGGGAAATCGGTCAGCCCCAGCATTTT
many	TRBD2	TRBJ2-1	TRBV19	CASRPPRLAGTYNEQFF	TGTGCCAGTAGGCCTCCCCGACTAGCGGGAACCTACAATGAGCAGTTCTTC
many	TRBD1	TRBJ2-7	TRBV11-3	CASSFTAGTAAYEQYF	TGTGCCAGCAGCTTTACGGCTGGGACAGCCGCCTACGAGCAGTACTTC
few	NA	TRBJ2-1	TRBV5-6	CASSGLGGKPYNEQFF	TGTGCCAGCAGCGGGCTAGGGGGAAAACCTTACAATGAGCAGTTCTTC
NA	NA	TRBJ2-2	TRBV7-9	CASSLAAPNGELFF	TGTGCCAGCAGCTTAGCGGCCCCCAACGGGGAGCTGTTTTTT
few	TRBD2	TRBJ2-7	TRBV19	CASSARTSGSFYEQYF	TGTGCCAGTAGTGCCAGAACTAGCGGGTCGTTCTACGAGCAGTACTTC
many	TRBD1	TRBJ1-4	TRBV28	CASSAGTAGGEKLFF	TGTGCCAGCAGTGCCGGGACCGCAGGGGGGGAAAAACTGTTTTTT
NA	TRBD1	TRBJ1-1	TRBV27	CASRSNRGLGEAFF	TGTGCCAGCCGCTCTAACAGGGGACTCGGTGAAGCTTTCTTT
NA	NA	TRBJ1-4	TRBV15	CATSEISNEKLFF	TGTGCCACCAGCGAAATTTCGAATGAAAAACTGTTTTTT
many	TRBD1	TRBJ2-1	TRBV24-1	CATSDRQGLTNEQFF	TGTGCCACCAGTGATCGACAGGGGCTTACAAATGAGCAGTTCTTC
many	NA	TRBJ2-2	TRBV9	CASSVEGGETGELFF	TGTGCCAGCAGCGTAGAAGGGGGTGAGACCGGGGAGCTGTTTTTT
many	NA	TRBJ2-7	TRBV27	CASRPTYSGYEQYF	TGTGCCAGCAGACCGACCTATTCGGGCTACGAGCAGTACTTC
many	NA	TRBJ1-1	TRBV11-3	CASSPRQTLPEREAFF	TGTGCCAGCAGCCCCCGACAGACGCTACCTGAACGGGAAGCTTTCTTT
NA	NA	TRBJ1-1	TRBV6-5	CASSLTHRAPLEGEAFF	TGTGCCAGCAGTTTAACCCACAGGGCACCACTCGAGGGTGAAGCTTTCTTT
few	NA	TRBJ1-5	TRBV7-9	CASSLARGGNNQPQHF	TGTGCCAGCAGCTTAGCGAGGGGAGGGAACAATCAGCCCCAGCATTTT
many	NA	TRBJ1-6	TRBV28	CASSFKQGLPDNSPLHF	TGTGCCAGCAGTTTCAAGCAGGGATTACCAGATAATTCACCCCTCCACTTT
many	NA	TRBJ1-1	TRBV7-2	CASSLTALNTEAFF	TGTGCCAGCAGCTTGACAGCTTTGAACACTGAAGCTTTCTTT
NA	TRBD2	TRBJ2-1	TRBV18	CASSPAPPTSGMWYEQFF	TGTGCCAGCTCACCCGCCCCTCCGACTAGCGGGATGTGGTATGAGCAGTTCTTC
NA	NA	TRBJ2-5	TRBV13	CASSPRDPGETQYF	TGTGCCAGCAGCCCTCGGGACCCCGGGGAGACCCAGTACTTC
many	TRBD1	TRBJ1-1	TRBV19	CASSNRGTEAFF	TGTGCCAGCTCCAACAGGGGCACTGAAGCTTTCTTT
many	TRBD2	TRBJ2-3	TRBV12-3/TRBV12-4	CASSLGAGGPPDTQYF	TGTGCCAGCAGTTTAGGGGCGGGAGGGCCCCCAGATACGCAGTATTTT
once	TRBD2	TRBJ2-1	TRBV30	CAWSVSGGGIYNEQFF	TGTGCCTGGAGTGTAAGCGGGGGGGGTATTTACAATGAGCAGTTCTTC